The 27 T cell receptor beta chains below were found in one sample sequenced in a study of identical twins. One entry per CDR3 protein, called by TCRdb with MiXCR from the 5' RACE reads. The sample carries about 500,000 distinct CDR3 sequences, approximately 15% recorded once. This sample was also put to use in a study of yellow fever vaccine responses in identical twins.

Sample: CD4+ T cells sorted from blood. These receptor sequences come from a woman under 30 in good health.

This clonotype was observed a few times. This chain uses TRBV15 with TRBJ2-6; D gene unclear. CDR1 is LNHNV and CDR2 is YYDKDF in the germline V gene (reference sequence). V dropped 0 bases and J dropped 0 bases, with 9 bases sitting between them. This CDR3 is built from 17 residues. The CDR3 loop reads CATSRDQRVSGANVLTF. The CDR3 DNA reads as TGTGCCACCAGCAGAGATCAAAGAGTCTCTGGGGCCAACGTCCTGACTTTC. Full variable domain (missing parts from reference TRBV15 and TRBJ2-6): DAMVIQNPRYQVTQFGKPVTLSCSQTLNHNVMYWYQQKSSQAPKLLFHYYDKDFNNEADTPDNFQSRRPNTSFCFLDIRSPGLGDTAMYLCATSRDQRVSGANVLTFGAGSRLTVL.

The chain couples TRBV25-1 to TRBJ2-1; D perhaps matches TRBD2 (5 bases). The germline V and J ends were trimmed by 3 bases and 5 bases, with 14 bases remaining between them. The CDR3 has 15 residues. Germline lookup yields CDR1 MGHDK and CDR2 SYGVNS. The chain's CDR3 is CASSDDLLTNNEQFF. DNA for the CDR3: TGTGCCAGCAGTGACGACCTTTTGACTAACAATGAGCAGTTCTTC. Complete variable domain (other parts from reference TRBV25-1 and TRBJ2-1): EADIYQTPRYLVIGTGKKITLECSQTMGHDKMYWYQQDPGMELHLIHYSYGVNSTEKGDLSSESTVSRIRTEHFPLTLESARPSHTSQYLCASSDDLLTNNEQFFGPGTRLTVL.

The V gene is TRBV28, the J gene TRBJ2-7; the match to TRBD1 covers 7 bases. From germline, CDR1 is MDHEN and CDR2 SYDVKM. The length of the CDR3 is 18 residues. After removal of 7 bases from V and 4 bases from J, the junction contained 22 bases not matched to a gene. CDR3 nucleotide sequence: TGTGCCAGCACAACCGGGACAGCAGCTAGCCGGGAAAGGTACGAGCAGTACTTC. This translates into CASTTGTAASRERYEQYF.

In this sample, this clonotype turned up a few times. The chain carries TRBV7-9 and TRBJ2-5, with D perhaps matching TRBD2 (5 bases). This CDR3 is built from 15 residues. The V gene lost 5 bases and the J gene lost 9 bases, with 22 bases spanning the gap. Germline assignment: CDR1 SEHNR and CDR2 FQNEAQ (reference sequence). In DNA, the CDR3 is TGTGCCAGCAGCCCGCGGGCCCTAAAAGCCCATGCCCAGTACTTC. It translates to CASSPRALKAHAQYF.

This clonotype was seen a few times. The chain combines TRBV7-8 with TRBJ2-2; no clear D gene. Germline V lookup: CDR1 SGHVS, CDR2 FQNEAQ. CDR3 length: 15 residues. V lost 3 bases, J lost 8 bases, and 16 bases lay in between. The CDR3 nucleotides are TGTGCCAGCAGCTTTGGGGTGGAAGTGGCGGGGGAGCTGTTTTTT. This sequence encodes CASSFGVEVAGELFF.

This clonotype was recorded many times. The chain has TRBV10-3 and TRBJ2-2; no clear D. CDR3 size: 12 residues. CDR1 and CDR2 (germline): ENHRY, SYGVKD. V gave up 10 bases and J gave up 6 bases, with 12 bases separating them. The DNA for the CDR3 is TGTGCCACCGTAAACGGGCCCGGGGAGCTGTTTTTT. Its protein product is CATVNGPGELFF.

The CDR3 DNA follows: TGTGCCAGCAGCTTTCGGGCAGGGGACACCGGGGAGCTGTTTTTT. Encoded protein: CASSFRAGDTGELFF. This sequence joins TRBV7-8 and TRBJ2-2, with D perhaps TRBD1 (6 bases). This CDR3 is 15 amino acids long. Germline-derived CDR1 and CDR2 are SGHVS and FQNEAQ. Deletions cut 3 bases from V and 3 bases from J, with 11 bases between.

The chain couples TRBV10-3 to TRBJ1-4; no firm D call. Germline CDR1 and CDR2: ENHRY and SYGVKD. Trimming stripped 6 bases from V and 0 bases from J, with 5 bases between. The CDR3 runs 13 residues. The CDR3 nucleotides are TGTGCCATCAGAAACGCAACTAATGAAAAACTGTTTTTT. This codes for CAIRNATNEKLFF.

This clonotype has more than one count but fewer than ten. The chain carries TRBV5-1 and TRBJ2-1, with TRBD1 as a possible D gene (6 bases). Germline CDR1 is SGHRS and CDR2 is YFSETQ. V was shortened by 0 bases and J by 7 bases, with 11 bases between the two germline ends. CDR3 length: 14 residues. CDR3 protein: CASSLVQGRNEQFF. CDR3 nucleotides: TGCGCCAGCAGCTTGGTTCAGGGGCGAAATGAGCAGTTCTTC.

The gene calls are TRBV5-1 and TRBJ2-1; TRBD1 matches 7 bases. The V gene end was trimmed by 0 bases and the J gene end by 6 bases; junction bases not matched to a gene: 3. Germline values: CDR1 SGHRS, CDR2 YFSETQ. CDR3 size: 14 residues. CDR3 residues: CASSLATGVNEQFF. CDR3 nucleotides: TGCGCCAGCAGCTTGGCAACAGGGGTCAATGAGCAGTTCTTC.

This rearrangement joins TRBV7-9 to TRBJ2-1; 8 positions match TRBD2. CDR1 is SEHNR and CDR2 is FQNEAQ in the germline V gene (reference sequence). This CDR3 is built from 15 residues. The V segment lost 3 bases and the J segment 9 bases; nucleotides outside the gene matches: 10. The CDR3 here is CASSFYSGGPGEQFF. CDR3 nucleotides: TGTGCCAGCAGCTTCTATTCGGGGGGGCCTGGTGAGCAGTTCTTC.

The CDR3 sequence: CATPGTGINQPQHF. In nucleotides, the CDR3 is TGTGCCACCCCTGGGACAGGGATCAATCAGCCCCAGCATTTT. The chain uses TRBV28 and TRBJ1-5, with 9 bases lining up with TRBD1. Germline V gene data show CDR1 as MDHEN and CDR2 as SYDVKM. V was pared by 10 bases and J by 3 bases, with 7 bases of the junction left unmatched. The length of the CDR3 is 14 residues. Filled out from reference TRBV28 and TRBJ1-5, the complete variable domain reads DVKVTQSSRYLVKRTGEKVFLECVQDMDHENMFWYRQDPGLGLRLIYFSYDVKMKEKGDIPEGYSVSREKKERFSLILESASTNQTSMYLCATPGTGINQPQHFGDGTRLSIL.

The chain links TRBV15 to TRBJ2-1; D is perhaps TRBD2 (5 bases). V was trimmed by 5 bases and J by 9 bases, leaving 14 bases between them. The CDR3 runs 13 residues. In germline, CDR1 is LNHNV, CDR2 YYDKDF (reference sequence). The CDR3 DNA reads TGTGCCACCAGCGACCCGAGGGATTCTGAGCAGTTCTTC. As protein: CATSDPRDSEQFF.

This clonotype was observed a handful of times. This chain uses TRBV27 with TRBJ1-1; 11 nucleotides line up with TRBD1. With V trimmed by 5 bases and J by 10 bases, 15 bases remained unmatched. This CDR3 region has 16 residues. Germline V CDR1 and CDR2: MNHEY, SMNVEV (reference sequence). CDR3 in amino acids: CASSIRTGGSLGGAFF. The CDR3 DNA reads as TGTGCCAGCAGTATACGGACAGGGGGCTCATTAGGGGGAGCTTTCTTT.

The chain joins TRBV6-1 to TRBJ2-1, with 11 bases identical to TRBD2. Germline-derived CDR1 and CDR2 are MNHNS and SASEGT. This CDR3 region has 15 residues. J was trimmed by 8 bases and V by 5 bases; bases with no gene match: 8. CDR3 in DNA: TGTGCCAGCAGTCAGCTAGCGGGGGGTCACTATGAGCAGTTCTTC. This encodes CASSQLAGGHYEQFF.

This clonotype showed up just a few times. The chain recombines TRBV5-6 with TRBJ2-5; D remains unclear. Looked up from germline, CDR1 is SGHDT and CDR2 is YYEEEE. Trimming pared 4 bases from V and 5 bases from J, leaving 12 bases between. This CDR3 spans 13 amino acids. The CDR3, as DNA: TGTGCCAGCAGCCGACGATTGGAGGAGACCCAGTACTTC. It yields the protein CASSRRLEETQYF.

The J gene is TRBJ1-2, the V gene TRBV2; D is ambiguous. Trimming stripped 7 bases from V and 6 bases from J, with 15 bases between. There are 13 residues in the CDR3. CDR1 and CDR2 from the germline V gene are SNHLY and FYNNEI. The CDR3 sequence: CASTRETWDGYTF. The DNA of the CDR3 is TGTGCCAGCACCAGAGAGACATGGGATGGCTACACCTTC.

In DNA form, the CDR3 reads TGTGCCAGCAGCCTCTACTACACAGATACGCAGTATTTT. Translation: CASSLYYTDTQYF. The rearrangement joins TRBV7-3 to TRBJ2-3; D not certain. Germline V gene lookup returns CDR1 SGHTA and CDR2 FQGTGA. V was clipped by 5 bases and J by 2 bases, with 8 bases between them. The CDR3 contains 13 residues.

This clonotype was seen only a few times. In DNA form, the CDR3 reads TGCAGTGTCACGCTGCACAGCGGGGGGTACCAAGAGACCCAGTACTTC. Its translation: CSVTLHSGGYQETQYF. The chain carries TRBV20-1 and TRBJ2-5; 9 nucleotides align to TRBD2. The V gene end was trimmed by 7 bases and the J gene end by 0 bases; junction bases not matched to a gene: 12. The CDR3 is 16 amino acids. Germline-derived CDR1 and CDR2 are DFQATT and SNEGSKA (reference sequence).

The chain recombines TRBV6-5 with TRBJ1-2; unclear D gene. The germline CDR1 and CDR2 sequences are MNHEY and SVGAGI. The CDR3 loop spans 15 amino acids. Trimming cost V 0 bases and J 4 bases, with 12 bases left between them. The CDR3: CASSYSVTPGYGYTF. The CDR3 DNA reads as TGTGCCAGCAGTTACTCGGTTACACCCGGCTATGGCTACACCTTC.

The chain uses TRBV5-1 and TRBJ2-1; D call uncertain. From germline, CDR1 is SGHRS and CDR2 YFSETQ. The CDR3 consists of 15 residues. The germline V and J ends were trimmed by 0 bases and 1 base, with 8 bases remaining between them. For the CDR3, the DNA is TGCGCCAGCAGCTTGGTTGGTGAATCCTACAATGAGCAGTTCTTC. This codes for CASSLVGESYNEQFF.

The CDR3 spells CASSASGGAGTGELFF. For the CDR3, the DNA is TGTGCCAGCAGCGCCAGCGGGGGGGCTGGGACCGGGGAGCTGTTTTTT. The chain links TRBV9 to TRBJ2-2; 10 positions match TRBD2. CDR1 and CDR2 (germline): SGDLS, YYNGEE. V shed 3 bases, J shed 5 bases, and the junction held 7 bases outside the gene matches. CDR3 length equals 16 residues.

The genes are TRBV27 and TRBJ2-3; 8 bases are shared with TRBD2. The J segment lost 1 base and the V segment lost 2 bases, leaving 5 bases of the junction unmatched. The CDR3 covers 16 residues. Germline V CDR1 and CDR2: MNHEY, SMNVEV (reference sequence). The CDR3 loop is CASSLRSGTGTDTQYF. CDR3 nucleotides: TGTGCCAGCAGTTTACGTAGCGGGACGGGCACAGATACGCAGTATTTT.

This clonotype came up a few times. This chain connects TRBV20-1 to TRBJ2-3; D is uncertain. This CDR3 region has 14 residues. V was cut by 4 bases and J by 0 bases, with 11 bases left in between. Looked up from germline, CDR1 is DFQATT and CDR2 is SNEGSKA (reference sequence). For the CDR3, the DNA is TGCAGTGCTACCTGGTACATAAGCACAGATACGCAGTATTTT. The encoded protein is CSATWYISTDTQYF.

This chain connects TRBV12-3 or TRBV12-4 to TRBJ2-6; D ambiguous. The CDR3 has 15 residues. The V end lost 5 bases, the J end lost 0 bases, and 8 bases lay between the germline ends. CDR3 bases: TGTGCCAGCAGTCCAGTTAGCTCTGGGGCCAACGTCCTGACTTTC. Translation gives CASSPVSSGANVLTF.

This clonotype was counted a few times. The V and J genes are TRBV28 and TRBJ2-7; D could derive from TRBD1 or TRBD2 (7 bases each). This CDR3 contains 14 residues. Trimming pared 7 bases from V and 2 bases from J, leaving 15 bases between. Germline CDR1 and CDR2: MDHEN and SYDVKM. The CDR3 DNA is TGTGCCAGCACCAGGGGGGGGCCTCCCTACGAGCAGTACTTC. This sequence encodes CASTRGGPPYEQYF.

This clonotype was counted ten times or more. The chain links TRBV3-1 to TRBJ2-7; D may correspond to TRBD1 or TRBD2 (6 bases each). Germline loops: CDR1 LGHDT, CDR2 YNNKEL (reference sequence). This CDR3 has 14 amino acids. Trimming cost V 1 base and J 7 bases, with 14 bases left between them. CDR3 region: CASSQAGAGGEQYF. CDR3 sequence (DNA): TGTGCCAGCAGCCAAGCGGGGGCCGGAGGGGAGCAGTACTTC.